Listed here is a single T cell receptor (beta chain). The antigen is unknown. The sample comes from a study of cytomegalovirus exposure and HLA in healthy donors. Looking at the study overall: Of over 300 genotyped donors, more than 70% clustered with self-reported Caucasian donors.

The CDR3 has 15 residues. With 0 bases removed from V and 5 bases from J, the gap between germline ends came to 13 bases. Germline lookup yields CDR1 LGHNA and CDR2 YSLEER. Study-wide results and limits: Sequencing likely produced, as an artifact, a cluster of highly shared sequence variants. Sequencing depth roughly uniform across donors was assumed in presence/absence analyses.

Both 60 Vbeta primers and 13 Jbeta primers went into the PCR. Sequencing was performed with immunoSEQ multiplex PCR; in TCRdb, only in-frame clones are kept and a portion is missing. Of roughly 160,000 clones listed, roughly 82% are singletons. This TCR was sampled from a woman in her 30s in good health and CMV-seronegative. This chain links TRBV4-3 with TRBJ1-2, with D possibly TRBD1 on 5 matching bases. Sequencing input: PBMCs. The CDR3 DNA sequence: TGCGCCAGCAGCCAAGATCGGGGGGTTACTTATGGCTACACCTTC. Residues: CASSQDRGVTYGYTF.